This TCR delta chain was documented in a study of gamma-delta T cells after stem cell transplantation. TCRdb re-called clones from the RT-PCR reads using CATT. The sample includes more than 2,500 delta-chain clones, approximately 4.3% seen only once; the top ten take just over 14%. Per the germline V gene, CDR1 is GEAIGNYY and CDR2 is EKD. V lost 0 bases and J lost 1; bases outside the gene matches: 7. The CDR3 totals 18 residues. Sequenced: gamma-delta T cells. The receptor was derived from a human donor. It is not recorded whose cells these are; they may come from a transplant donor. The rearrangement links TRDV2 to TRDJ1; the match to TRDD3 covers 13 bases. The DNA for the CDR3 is TGTGCCTGTGACACCATTACTGGGGGATACGCGAGCACCGATAAACTCATCTTT. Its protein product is CACDTITGGYASTDKLIF.